Shown below are 22 T cell receptor beta chains from a single sample sequenced in a study of patients and donors after allogeneic stem cell transplantation. MiXCR was run by TCRdb on the RT-PCR reads, yielding one entry per CDR3 protein. The data contain approximately 410,000 distinct CDR3 sequences, 16% of them singletons. The sequenced material came from blood, either unsorted or a sorted T cell fraction (not recorded which). The receptor set was obtained from a human donor who was either an allogeneic HSCT recipient or a stem cell or donor lymphocyte infusion donor (not recorded which). It is not recorded whose cells these are; they may come from a transplant donor.

This clonotype was observed many times. This chain joins TRBV6-1 and TRBJ1-2, with a possible D match to TRBD1 (6 bases). The CDR3 spans 14 residues. The V and J ends lost 6 bases and 1 base respectively, with 12 bases between them. Looked up from germline, CDR1 is MNHNS and CDR2 is SASEGT. The CDR3 is CASSSGQHNYGYTF. The CDR3 DNA follows: TGTGCCAGCAGCTCGGGACAACATAACTATGGCTACACCTTC.

This clonotype occurred a few times. The chain recombines TRBV5-1 with TRBJ2-7; 10 positions match TRBD1. This CDR3 has 12 amino acids. The J segment lost 4 bases and the V segment lost 7 bases, leaving 2 bases of the junction unmatched. Per the germline V gene, CDR1 is SGHRS and CDR2 is YFSETQ. CDR3 region: CASGDRGYEQYF. CDR3 coding DNA: TGCGCCAGCGGGGACAGGGGTTACGAGCAGTACTTC. Filled out from reference TRBV5-1 and TRBJ2-7, the complete variable domain reads KAGVTQTPRYLIKTRGQQVTLSCSPISGHRSVSWYQQTPGQGLQFLFEYFSETQRNKGNFPGRFSGRQFSNSRSEMNVSTLELGDSALYLCASGDRGYEQYFGPGTRLTVT.

This clonotype was picked up many times. The rearrangement joins TRBV4-3 to TRBJ2-6; D tentatively reads TRBD1 or TRBD2 (6 bases each). Deletions cut 4 bases from V and 0 bases from J, with 10 bases between. This CDR3 spans 16 amino acids. Germline V lookup: CDR1 LGHNA, CDR2 YSLEER. The CDR3 DNA is TGCGCCAGCAGCCTAAGGGGGGCCTCTGGGGCCAACGTCCTGACTTTC. Protein product: CASSLRGASGANVLTF.

The CDR3 nucleotides read TGTGCCAGCAGCTTAGGGTATATGGGGGAAAAACTGTTTTTT. This gives the protein CASSLGYMGEKLFF. The rearrangement uses TRBV7-2 and TRBJ1-4; D is unresolved. Germline V CDR1 and CDR2: SGHTA, FQGNSA. The CDR3 covers 14 residues. Trimming pared 1 base from V and 8 bases from J, leaving 11 bases between.

This clonotype showed up just a few times. The chain uses TRBV5-1 and TRBJ1-2; D may be TRBD1 (6 bases). This CDR3 region has 12 residues. Germline V CDR1 and CDR2: SGHRS, YFSETQ. V lost 4 bases, J lost 4 bases, and 8 bases lay in between. This CDR3 is CASSRDTYGYTF. CDR3 nucleotides: TGCGCCAGCAGCCGGGACACCTATGGCTACACCTTC.

This clonotype has only a few counts. The gene calls are TRBV13 and TRBJ2-1; TRBD2 matches at 13 bases. CDR3 length equals 15 residues. Germline CDR1 reads PRHDT; CDR2 reads FYEKMQ (reference sequence). J gave up 9 bases and V 5 bases, and 7 bases lay outside the gene matches. In DNA, the CDR3 is TGTGCCAGCAGCCAAGGACTAGCGGGAGTCGGTGAGCAGTTCTTC. Translated: CASSQGLAGVGEQFF.

In this sample, this clonotype turned up a few times. The rearrangement links TRBV2 to TRBJ2-1, with D possibly TRBD1 on 6 matching bases. Trimming stripped 4 bases from V and 6 bases from J, with 10 bases between. The CDR3 has 13 amino acids. Germline V gene lookup returns CDR1 SNHLY and CDR2 FYNNEI. In nucleotides, the CDR3 is TGTGCCAGCAGTGGAGGACAGCGCAATGAGCAGTTCTTC. It translates to CASSGGQRNEQFF.

This clonotype was picked up a small number of times. The chain joins TRBV24-1 to TRBJ1-4; unclear D gene. CDR3 length: 15 amino acids. Germline CDR1 is KGHDR and CDR2 is SFDVKD. V was clipped by 4 bases and J by 4 bases, with 12 bases between them. CDR3 in amino acids: CATSDPSYSNEKLFF. Written as DNA, the CDR3 is TGTGCCACCAGTGACCCTTCATATAGTAATGAAAAACTGTTTTTT.

This clonotype has ten or more counts. The gene calls are TRBV12-3 or TRBV12-4 and TRBJ2-3; no clear D. The V gene lost 5 bases and the J gene lost 2 bases, with 11 bases spanning the gap. This CDR3 comprises 14 residues. The CDR3 DNA is TGTGCCAGCAGTAGGTTGCAGCACACAGATACGCAGTATTTT. Amino acids: CASSRLQHTDTQYF.

The sample holds a few counts of this clonotype. This rearrangement joins TRBV11-3 to TRBJ1-2; tentative D call: TRBD1 (5 bases). Looked up from germline, CDR1 is SGHNT and CDR2 is YENEEA. V gave up 3 bases and J gave up 0 bases, with 14 bases separating them. The length of the CDR3 is 16 residues. The CDR3 region has the DNA TGTGCCAGCAGCTTTGGTACAGGACCTTCTAACTATGGCTACACCTTC. Translated: CASSFGTGPSNYGYTF. Full variable domain (outside the CDR3, taken from reference TRBV11-3 and TRBJ1-2): EAGVVQSPRYKIIEKKQPVAFWCNPISGHNTLYWYLQNLGQGPELLIRYENEEAVDDSQLPKDRFSAERLKGVDSTLKIQPAELGDSAVYLCASSFGTGPSNYGYTFGSGTRLTVV.

This clonotype was observed a handful of times. The chain joins TRBV6-5 to TRBJ1-2; 7 bases fit TRBD1. The CDR3 extends over 15 amino acids. V shed 2 bases and J 0 bases; nucleotides not matched to a gene: 3. Per the germline V gene, CDR1 is MNHEY and CDR2 is SVGAGI. This chain's CDR3 is CASSYGTVSNYGYTF. In DNA form, the CDR3 reads TGTGCCAGCAGTTACGGGACAGTGTCTAACTATGGCTACACCTTC.

The V call is TRBV2, the J call TRBJ1-5; D unclear. Germline lookup yields CDR1 SNHLY and CDR2 FYNNEI. V was cut by 6 bases and J by 7 bases, with 10 bases left in between. This CDR3 comprises 12 residues. CDR3 DNA: TGTGCCAGCAGACCCGGGGTCCAGCCCCAGCATTTT. Its protein is CASRPGVQPQHF.

In its sample, this clonotype was seen a few times. This chain uses TRBV20-1 with TRBJ2-2; 12 nucleotides match TRBD2. The junction had 13 bases not matched to a gene; V was cut back by 6 bases and J by 5 bases. The CDR3 contains 17 residues. Germline V gene data show CDR1 as DFQATT and CDR2 as SNEGSKA (reference sequence). CDR3 protein: CSARDLAGGTITGELFF. CDR3 nucleotides: TGCAGTGCGCGGGATCTAGCGGGAGGGACCATAACCGGGGAGCTGTTTTTT.

This clonotype has only a few counts. The chain employs TRBV11-2 and TRBJ2-5, with 7 bases fitting TRBD1. The germline V gene has CDR1 SGHAT and CDR2 FQNNGV. The ends lost 5 bases at V and 2 bases at J; junction bases unmatched: 11. This CDR3 contains 16 residues. CDR3 protein: CASSNGRQGRQETQYF. As DNA, the CDR3 is TGTGCCAGCAGCAATGGACGACAGGGAAGGCAAGAGACCCAGTACTTC.

This clonotype came up a few times. The genes are TRBV7-3 and TRBJ1-1, with TRBD1 as a possible D gene (6 bases). Germline V lookup: CDR1 SGHTA, CDR2 FQGTGA. Trimming removed 2 bases from V and 0 bases from J, with 10 bases in between. The CDR3 consists of 15 residues. This CDR3 is CASSLGGGLNTEAFF. CDR3 DNA sequence: TGTGCCAGCAGCTTAGGGGGCGGCCTGAACACTGAAGCTTTCTTT.

Only a few counts were recorded for this clonotype. The chain employs TRBV7-9 and TRBJ2-2; D unclear. CDR1 SEHNR and CDR2 FQNEAQ come from the germline V gene (reference sequence). There are 15 residues in the CDR3. The germline V and J ends were trimmed by 5 bases and 6 bases, with 16 bases remaining between them. The CDR3 region has the DNA TGTGCCAGCAGCCCCCGGGCCAACCCGTCCGGGGAGCTGTTTTTT. Residues: CASSPRANPSGELFF.

In its sample, this clonotype was seen a few times. The V gene is TRBV10-3, the J gene TRBJ2-1, with D perhaps TRBD1 (6 bases). Per germline, CDR1 ENHRY and CDR2 SYGVKD. Trimming took 2 bases from V and 7 from J, leaving 15 bases between them. The CDR3 extends over 15 amino acids. The DNA of the CDR3 is TGTGCCATCAGTGAGCAGGGGACGGACTGGAATGAGCAGTTCTTC. Amino acids: CAISEQGTDWNEQFF.

V and J are TRBV4-3 and TRBJ2-3; D gene ambiguous. The CDR3 is made up of 14 amino acids. CDR1 and CDR2 (germline): LGHNA, YSLEER. V was pared by 0 bases and J by 2 bases, with 6 bases between. The CDR3 sequence is CASSQDRITDTQYF. For the CDR3, the DNA is TGCGCCAGCAGCCAAGACCGGATCACAGATACGCAGTATTTT.

This rearrangement joins TRBV6-1 to TRBJ2-3; 8 bases line up with TRBD2. The CDR3 loop spans 15 amino acids. V dropped 6 bases and J dropped 3; count of bases not matched to a gene: 8. Germline V CDR1 and CDR2: MNHNS, SASEGT. This CDR3 reads CASRNLGGETDTQYF. CDR3 in DNA: TGTGCCAGCAGGAACCTCGGGGGGGAGACAGATACGCAGTATTTT.

The chain employs TRBV15 and TRBJ2-7, with no clear D. V shed 0 bases and J shed 6 bases, with 3 bases lying between them. The CDR3 extends over 11 amino acids. Germline V CDR1 and CDR2: LNHNV, YYDKDF (reference sequence). The CDR3 loop is CATSREPEQYF. In DNA, the CDR3 is TGTGCCACCAGCAGAGAACCCGAGCAGTACTTC. Full variable domain (outside the CDR3, taken from reference TRBV15 and TRBJ2-7): DAMVIQNPRYQVTQFGKPVTLSCSQTLNHNVMYWYQQKSSQAPKLLFHYYDKDFNNEADTPDNFQSRRPNTSFCFLDIRSPGLGDTAMYLCATSREPEQYFGPGTRLTVT.

V usage is TRBV7-2 and J usage is TRBJ2-7, with 11 positions matching TRBD2. The CDR3 runs 16 residues. With 0 bases clipped from V and 3 bases from J, the junction kept 4 bases outside the gene matches. Germline lookup yields CDR1 SGHTA and CDR2 FQGNSA. Here the CDR3 DNA reads TGTGCCAGCAGCTTAGCCCAAACTAGCGGGGGCTACGAGCAGTACTTC. It specifies CASSLAQTSGGYEQYF.

This clonotype was recorded a few times. The chain has TRBV21-1 and TRBJ2-7; no DNA check was done on the table's D call, TRBD2. TRBV21-1 is designated a pseudogene. This CDR3 region has 20 residues. CDR3 bases: TGTGCCAGCAGCAAAGGAGCGACGGCGTTGGCGGGAAACTGTACCTACGAGCAGTACTTC. Protein sequence: CASSKGATALAGNCTYEQYF.